Presented here are 24 T cell receptor beta chains from one specimen sequenced in a study of control samples from healthy donors and cancer patients. Repertoires were generated with immunoSEQ multiplex PCR, while TCRdb's copy carries only in-frame clones and drops some. The table lists roughly 100,000 clones, roughly 92% of them singletons. The sample consisted of blood. The receptors were gathered from a human donor in good health. The donor label of this sample is uncertain.

The CDR3 nucleotides read TGTGCCAGCAATTTAGTCCGGGCAGCCCCCTGGCCCCAGCATTTT. Protein sequence: CASNLVRAAPWPQHF. The rearrangement uses TRBV6-4 and TRBJ1-5; D gene ambiguous. Germline values: CDR1 MRHNA, CDR2 SNTAGT. V lost 7 bases to trimming and J lost 9 bases, with 22 bases between them. This CDR3 is built from 15 residues.

This clone was detected once. This chain uses TRBV27 with TRBJ1-5; 11 nucleotides agree with TRBD1. Germline assignment: CDR1 MNHEY and CDR2 SMNVEV (reference sequence). Trimming at V came to 5 bases and at J to 0 bases, leaving 9 bases not matched to a gene. The CDR3 loop spans 18 amino acids. The CDR3: CASSPPGQGEGSNQPQHF. The CDR3, as DNA: TGTGCCAGCAGTCCTCCGGGACAGGGGGAGGGTAGCAATCAGCCCCAGCATTTT.

In its sample, this clone was seen once. The gene calls are TRBV3-1 (or the pseudogene TRBV3-2) and TRBJ2-3; D is possibly TRBD1 (6 bases). Germline lookup yields CDR1 LGHDT and CDR2 YNNKEL (reference sequence). V lost 1 base and J 5 bases, leaving 10 bases between the germline ends. CDR3 length: 14 residues. As DNA, the CDR3 is TGTGCCAGCAGCCAAGTGGGGACACTAGATACGCAGTATTTT. Its protein product is CASSQVGTLDTQYF.

CDR3 amino acids: CASSIGPQETQYF. For the CDR3, the DNA is TGTGCCAGTAGTATTGGTCCACAAGAGACCCAGTACTTC. This chain uses TRBV19 with TRBJ2-5; D is ambiguous. The CDR3 contains 13 residues. Trimming cost V 3 bases and J 2 bases, with 7 bases left between them. Germline V gene data show CDR1 as LNHDA and CDR2 as SQIVND (reference sequence).

The CDR3, as DNA: TGTGCCAGCAGCCATCGACAGGGCGTGGAGAACACCGGGGAGCTGTTTTTT. Protein sequence: CASSHRQGVENTGELFF. The gene calls are TRBV7-6 and TRBJ2-2; 7 nucleotides line up with TRBD1. This CDR3 has 17 residues. CDR1 and CDR2 from the germline V gene are SGHVS and FNYEAQ. V shed 5 bases, J shed 1 base, and the junction held 10 bases outside the gene matches.

The count of this clone is one. The gene calls are TRBV20-1 and TRBJ1-3; D is possibly TRBD1 (5 bases). Germline-derived CDR1 and CDR2 are DFQATT and SNEGSKA (reference sequence). Trimming left V 3 bases short and J 8 bases short, with 17 bases between. There are 14 residues in the CDR3. CDR3 protein: CSASSSRRADTIYF. The CDR3 DNA sequence: TGCAGTGCTAGTTCATCCCGCAGGGCAGACACCATATATTTT.

The CDR3 DNA reads TGTGCCAGCAGCTTAGACGCCCTTAGGGCAGGGCGCAATTCACCCCTCCACTTT. Translated, it gives CASSLDALRAGRNSPLHF. The chain is built from TRBV11-2 and TRBJ1-6, with D possibly being TRBD1 (5 bases). Trimming removed 0 bases at V and 7 bases at J, with 19 bases between. The germline V gene encodes CDR1 SGHAT and CDR2 FQNNGV. The CDR3 contains 18 residues.

The chain combines TRBV24-1 with TRBJ2-1; 11 bases map to TRBD1. V shed 4 bases and J 7 bases; nucleotides not matched to a gene: 8. The CDR3 covers 16 residues. The V gene's germline CDR1 is KGHDR and CDR2 SFDVKD. Here the CDR3 reads CATSDIGQGADNEQFF. The CDR3 bases are TGTGCCACCAGTGACATTGGACAGGGGGCAGATAATGAGCAGTTCTTC.

V usage is TRBV19 and J usage is TRBJ1-1, with 7 bases identical to TRBD1. Germline V gives CDR1 LNHDA, CDR2 SQIVND (reference sequence). J was trimmed by 2 bases and V by 7 bases; bases with no gene match: 7. This CDR3 comprises 14 residues. The CDR3 loop reads CASTMGDSNTEAFF. In DNA, the CDR3 is TGTGCCAGTACTATGGGGGACAGTAACACTGAAGCTTTCTTT.

The genes are TRBV9 and TRBJ1-1; D remains ambiguous. This CDR3 comprises 13 residues. Trimming cost V 0 bases and J 3 bases, with 6 bases left between them. Per the germline V gene, CDR1 is SGDLS and CDR2 is YYNGEE. CDR3 DNA: TGTGCCAGCAGCGTAGGAGGCTACACTGAAGCTTTCTTT. This codes for CASSVGGYTEAFF.

The chain has TRBV5-8 and TRBJ1-5; D remains ambiguous. The CDR3 spans 11 residues. Trimming removed 2 bases at V and 4 bases at J, with 1 base between. Germline-derived CDR1 and CDR2 are SGHTS and YDEGEE. The CDR3 nucleotides read TGTGCCAGCAGCTTAAATCAGCCCCAGCATTTT. The encoded protein is CASSLNQPQHF.

V usage is TRBV5-1 and J usage is TRBJ2-7; perhaps TRBD1 as D (5 bases). Germline CDR1 is SGHRS and CDR2 is YFSETQ. Trimming removed 5 bases from V and 0 bases from J, with 15 bases in between. The CDR3 extends over 15 amino acids. The CDR3: CASRRQTSSSYEQYF. DNA of the CDR3: TGCGCCAGCAGGAGACAGACGTCCAGCTCCTACGAGCAGTACTTC.

V is TRBV7-2 and J is TRBJ2-5; 7 bases line up with TRBD2. CDR1 and CDR2 (germline): SGHTA, FQGNSA. The V and J ends lost 1 base and 0 bases, in that order; junction bases with no gene match: 14. The CDR3 spans 19 residues. The CDR3 sequence is CASSLGASLGGGYQETQYF. CDR3 nucleotide sequence: TGTGCCAGCAGCTTAGGCGCCTCTTTGGGCGGGGGTTACCAAGAGACCCAGTACTTC.

The chain recombines TRBV19 with TRBJ1-4; D gene uncertain. V shed 7 bases and J shed 4 bases, with 13 bases lying between them. Germline V gene sequence: CDR1 LNHDA, CDR2 SQIVND (reference sequence). The length of the CDR3 is 14 residues. The CDR3 DNA reads TGTGCCAGTAAACGCACAGACTATAATGAAAAACTGTTTTTT. It codes for CASKRTDYNEKLFF.

The CDR3 DNA follows: TGTGCCAGCAGCCGGGGGGGGGACCAGCCCCAGCATTTT. Translated, it gives CASSRGGDQPQHF. The chain joins TRBV6-7 to TRBJ1-5; maybe TRBD1 (5 bases). TRBV6-7 is an open reading frame whose function is uncertain. The germline V and J ends were trimmed by 6 bases and 7 bases, with 13 bases remaining between them. The length of the CDR3 is 13 residues.

V usage is TRBV24-1 and J usage is TRBJ1-5, with 9 bases that match TRBD1. The V and J ends lost 4 bases and 5 bases, in that order; junction bases with no gene match: 8. The CDR3 extends over 16 amino acids. Germline assignment: CDR1 KGHDR and CDR2 SFDVKD. CDR3 nucleotides: TGTGCCACCAGTGACCGCACAGGGGGCTTTGATCAGCCCCAGCATTTT. It specifies CATSDRTGGFDQPQHF.

Here the CDR3 DNA reads TGTGCCAGCAGTTTCCCGGACAGGGGAGCTTTCTTT. This codes for CASSFPDRGAFF. The chain employs TRBV28 and TRBJ1-1; TRBD1 agrees at 9 bases. There are 12 residues in the CDR3. The V gene's germline CDR1 is MDHEN and CDR2 SYDVKM. The trim removed 3 bases at V and 10 bases at J, leaving 3 bases unmatched.

This chain links TRBV5-1 with TRBJ1-1; D is ambiguous. The CDR3 has 11 residues. Germline CDR1 SGHRS, CDR2 YFSETQ. Between the trimmed V and J ends, which lost 0 bases and 3 bases, there was a span of 0 bases. The CDR3 DNA reads as TGCGCCAGCAGCTTGGACACTGAAGCTTTCTTT. It encodes CASSLDTEAFF.

The chain links TRBV12-3 or TRBV12-4 to TRBJ2-2; D call uncertain. There are 13 residues in the CDR3. V was trimmed by 6 bases and J by 1 base, leaving 6 bases between them. CDR3 loop: CASRYENTGELFF. In DNA, the CDR3 is TGTGCCAGCAGGTACGAGAACACCGGGGAGCTGTTTTTT.

The V and J genes are TRBV10-3 and TRBJ1-1; D gene unclear. Germline CDR1 is ENHRY and CDR2 is SYGVKD. V was trimmed by 0 bases and J by 8 bases, leaving 10 bases between them. The CDR3 extends over 13 amino acids. The CDR3 DNA sequence: TGTGCCATCAGTGAGTCGTTGGGGAAAGAAGCTTTCTTT. Residues: CAISESLGKEAFF.

This sequence joins TRBV30 and TRBJ2-2, with D possibly being TRBD1 (6 bases). Germline lookup yields CDR1 GTSNPN and CDR2 SVGIG (reference sequence). The CDR3 has 13 amino acids. The CDR3 sequence: CATRQDRGGELFF. DNA of the CDR3: TGTGCTACCCGACAGGATCGGGGCGGGGAGCTGTTTTTT.

V gene TRBV19 combines with J gene TRBJ1-2, with TRBD1 as a possible D gene (5 bases). CDR3 length: 14 residues. V lost 5 bases, J lost 4 bases, and 14 bases lay in between. Germline values: CDR1 LNHDA, CDR2 SQIVND (reference sequence). CDR3 nucleotides: TGTGCCAGTAGTGCCACGACAGTTAGCTATGGCTACACCTTC. Amino acids: CASSATTVSYGYTF.

The genes are TRBV19 and TRBJ1-3; D call uncertain. Germline V gene data show CDR1 as LNHDA and CDR2 as SQIVND (reference sequence). The CDR3 is made up of 14 amino acids. V was cut by 8 bases and J by 1 base, with 12 bases left in between. The CDR3 nucleotides are TGTGCCAGTCGAGAGGGATCGTCTGGAAACACCATATATTTT. Translated, it gives CASREGSSGNTIYF.

The chain links TRBV30 to TRBJ2-4; TRBD1 is a possible D gene (5 bases). The CDR3 is 17 amino acids. Germline V gene data show CDR1 as GTSNPN and CDR2 as SVGIG (reference sequence). Deletions cut 3 bases from V and 1 base from J, with 19 bases between. This CDR3 is CAWRDKGPGGAKNIQYF. CDR3 sequence (DNA): TGTGCCTGGAGGGACAAAGGTCCCGGTGGGGCCAAAAACATTCAGTACTTC.